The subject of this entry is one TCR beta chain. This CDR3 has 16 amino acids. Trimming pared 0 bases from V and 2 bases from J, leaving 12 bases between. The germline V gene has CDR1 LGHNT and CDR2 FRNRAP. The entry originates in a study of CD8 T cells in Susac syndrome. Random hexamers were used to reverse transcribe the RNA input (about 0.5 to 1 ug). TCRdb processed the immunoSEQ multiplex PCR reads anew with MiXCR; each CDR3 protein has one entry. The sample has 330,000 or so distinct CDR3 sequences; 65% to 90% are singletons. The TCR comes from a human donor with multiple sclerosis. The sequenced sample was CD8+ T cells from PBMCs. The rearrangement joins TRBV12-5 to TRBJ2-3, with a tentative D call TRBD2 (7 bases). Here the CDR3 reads CASGLVLGGVTDTQYF. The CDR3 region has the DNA TGTGCTAGTGGTTTGGTACTAGGGGGGGTCACAGATACGCAGTATTTT.